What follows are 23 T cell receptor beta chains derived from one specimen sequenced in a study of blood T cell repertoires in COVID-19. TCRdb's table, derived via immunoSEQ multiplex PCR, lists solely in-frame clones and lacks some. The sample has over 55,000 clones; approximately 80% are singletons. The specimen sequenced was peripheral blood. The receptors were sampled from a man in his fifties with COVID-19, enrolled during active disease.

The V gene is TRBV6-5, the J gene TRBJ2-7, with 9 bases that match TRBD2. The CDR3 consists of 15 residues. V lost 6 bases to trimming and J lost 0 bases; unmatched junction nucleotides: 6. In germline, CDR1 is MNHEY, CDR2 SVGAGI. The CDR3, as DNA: TGTGCCAGCAGCCAGACTAGCGGAGCCTCCTACGAGCAGTACTTC. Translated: CASSQTSGASYEQYF.

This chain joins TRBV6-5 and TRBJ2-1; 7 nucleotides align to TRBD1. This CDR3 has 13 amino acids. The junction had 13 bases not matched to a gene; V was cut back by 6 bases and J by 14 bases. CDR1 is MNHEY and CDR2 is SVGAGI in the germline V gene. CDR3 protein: CASRGDSPNEEFF. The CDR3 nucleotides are TGTGCCAGCAGAGGGGACAGTCCTAACGAGGAGTTCTTC.

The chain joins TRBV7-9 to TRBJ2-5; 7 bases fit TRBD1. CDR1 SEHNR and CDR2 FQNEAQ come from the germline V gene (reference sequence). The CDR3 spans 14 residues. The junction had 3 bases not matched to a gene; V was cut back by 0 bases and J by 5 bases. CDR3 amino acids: CASSLAVQGETQYF. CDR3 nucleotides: TGTGCCAGCAGCTTAGCGGTACAGGGGGAGACCCAGTACTTC.

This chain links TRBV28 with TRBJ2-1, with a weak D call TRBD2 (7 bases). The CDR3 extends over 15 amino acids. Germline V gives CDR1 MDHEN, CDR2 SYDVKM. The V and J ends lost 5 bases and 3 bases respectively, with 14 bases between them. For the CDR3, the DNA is TGTGCCAGCAGTGAGGGGGGGCGGGACTACAATGAGCAGTTCTTC. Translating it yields CASSEGGRDYNEQFF.

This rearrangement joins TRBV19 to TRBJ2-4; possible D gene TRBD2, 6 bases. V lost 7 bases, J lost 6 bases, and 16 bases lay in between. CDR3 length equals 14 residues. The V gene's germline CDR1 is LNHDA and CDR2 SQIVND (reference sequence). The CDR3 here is CASNGGVESNIQYF. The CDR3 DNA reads TGTGCCAGTAATGGAGGGGTAGAATCAAACATTCAGTACTTC.

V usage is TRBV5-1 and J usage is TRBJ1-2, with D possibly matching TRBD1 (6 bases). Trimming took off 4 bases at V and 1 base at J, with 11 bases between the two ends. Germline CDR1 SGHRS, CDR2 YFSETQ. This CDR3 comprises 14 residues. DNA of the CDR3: TGCGCCAGCAGCCCACTGGACAGTAACTATGGCTACACCTTC. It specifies CASSPLDSNYGYTF.

The CDR3 reads CASSFWGDRNEQYF. CDR3 coding DNA: TGTGCCAGCAGTTTCTGGGGGGATCGGAACGAGCAGTACTTC. The chain recombines TRBV27 with TRBJ2-7, with D possibly TRBD2 on 6 matching bases. In germline, CDR1 is MNHEY, CDR2 SMNVEV (reference sequence). Trimming left V 3 bases short and J 5 bases short, with 14 bases between. The CDR3 contains 14 residues.

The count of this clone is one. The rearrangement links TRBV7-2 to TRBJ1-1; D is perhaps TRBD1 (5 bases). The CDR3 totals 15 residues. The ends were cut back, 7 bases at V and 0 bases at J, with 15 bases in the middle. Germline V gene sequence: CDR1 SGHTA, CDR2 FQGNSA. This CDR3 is CASTGGGLMNTEAFF. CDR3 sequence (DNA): TGTGCCAGCACCGGGGGTGGTCTCATGAACACTGAAGCTTTCTTT.

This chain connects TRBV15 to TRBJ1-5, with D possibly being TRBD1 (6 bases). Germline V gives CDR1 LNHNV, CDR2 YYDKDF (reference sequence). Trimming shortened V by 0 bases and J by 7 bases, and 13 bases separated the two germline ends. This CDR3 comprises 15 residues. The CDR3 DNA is TGTGCCACCAGCAGAGAGGGAGCGGGGGGCCAGCCCCAGCATTTT. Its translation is CATSREGAGGQPQHF.

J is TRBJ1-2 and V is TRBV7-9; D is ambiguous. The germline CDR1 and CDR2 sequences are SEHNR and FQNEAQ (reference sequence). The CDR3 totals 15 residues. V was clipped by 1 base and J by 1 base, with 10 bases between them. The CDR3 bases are TGTGCCAGCAGCTTAGGACGGAGCTTTAACTATGGCTACACCTTC. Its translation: CASSLGRSFNYGYTF.

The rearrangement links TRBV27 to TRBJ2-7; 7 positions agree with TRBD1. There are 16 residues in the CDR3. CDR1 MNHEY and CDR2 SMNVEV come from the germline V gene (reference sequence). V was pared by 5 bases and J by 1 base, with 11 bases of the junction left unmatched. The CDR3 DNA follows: TGTGCCAGCAGTCTTTCCGGACAGGCCCTATCCTACGAGCAGTACTTC. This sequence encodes CASSLSGQALSYEQYF.

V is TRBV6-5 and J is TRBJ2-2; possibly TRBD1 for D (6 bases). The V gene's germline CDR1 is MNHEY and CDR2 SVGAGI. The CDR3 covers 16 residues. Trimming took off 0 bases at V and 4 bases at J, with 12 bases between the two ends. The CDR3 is CASSYSWGQITGELFF. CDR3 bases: TGTGCCAGCAGTTACTCATGGGGGCAAATCACCGGGGAGCTGTTTTTT.

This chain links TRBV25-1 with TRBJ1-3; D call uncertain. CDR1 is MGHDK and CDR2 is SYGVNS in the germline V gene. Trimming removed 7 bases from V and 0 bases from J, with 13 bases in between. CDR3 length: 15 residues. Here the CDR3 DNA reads TGTGCCAGCACTACTATCGAGGGCTCTGGAAACACCATATATTTT. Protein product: CASTTIEGSGNTIYF.

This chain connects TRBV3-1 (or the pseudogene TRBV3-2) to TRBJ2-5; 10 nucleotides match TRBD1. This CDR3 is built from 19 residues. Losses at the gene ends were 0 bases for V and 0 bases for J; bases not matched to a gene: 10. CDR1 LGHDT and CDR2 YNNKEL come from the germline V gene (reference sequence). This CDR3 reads CASSQERPTGGLNQETQYF. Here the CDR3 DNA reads TGTGCCAGCAGCCAAGAAAGGCCGACAGGGGGCCTCAACCAAGAGACCCAGTACTTC.

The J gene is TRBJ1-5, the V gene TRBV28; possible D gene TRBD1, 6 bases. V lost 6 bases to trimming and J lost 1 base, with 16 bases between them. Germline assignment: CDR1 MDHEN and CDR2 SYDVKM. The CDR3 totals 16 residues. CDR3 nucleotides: TGTGCCAGCAGAAGACAGGAGCCTCTAAGCAATCAGCCCCAGCATTTT. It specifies CASRRQEPLSNQPQHF.

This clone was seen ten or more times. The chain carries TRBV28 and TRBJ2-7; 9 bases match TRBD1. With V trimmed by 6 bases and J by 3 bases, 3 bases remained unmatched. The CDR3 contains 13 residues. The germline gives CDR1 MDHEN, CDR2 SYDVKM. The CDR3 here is CASSLGQGYEQYF. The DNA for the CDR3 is TGTGCCAGCAGCCTGGGACAGGGCTACGAGCAGTACTTC.

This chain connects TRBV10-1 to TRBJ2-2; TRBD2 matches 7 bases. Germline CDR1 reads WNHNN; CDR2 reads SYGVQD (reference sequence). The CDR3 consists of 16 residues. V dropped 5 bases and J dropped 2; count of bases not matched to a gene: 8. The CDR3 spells CASSPPGTTNTGELFF. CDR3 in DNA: TGCGCCAGCAGTCCCCCCGGGACTACCAACACCGGGGAGCTGTTTTTT.

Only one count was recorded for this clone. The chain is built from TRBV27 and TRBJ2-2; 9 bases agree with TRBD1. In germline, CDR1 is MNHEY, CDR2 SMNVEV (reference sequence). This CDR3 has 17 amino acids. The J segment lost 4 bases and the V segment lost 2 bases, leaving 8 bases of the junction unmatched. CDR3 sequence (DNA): TGTGCCAGCAGTTTAACTCCGGGACAGGGTGCCACCGGGGAGCTGTTTTTT. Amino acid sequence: CASSLTPGQGATGELFF.

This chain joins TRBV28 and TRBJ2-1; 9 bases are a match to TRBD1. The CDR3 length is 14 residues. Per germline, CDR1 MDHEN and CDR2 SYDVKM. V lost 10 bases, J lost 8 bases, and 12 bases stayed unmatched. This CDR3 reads CAIDRTGARDEQFF. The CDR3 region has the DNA TGTGCCATCGATAGGACAGGGGCGAGGGATGAGCAGTTCTTC.

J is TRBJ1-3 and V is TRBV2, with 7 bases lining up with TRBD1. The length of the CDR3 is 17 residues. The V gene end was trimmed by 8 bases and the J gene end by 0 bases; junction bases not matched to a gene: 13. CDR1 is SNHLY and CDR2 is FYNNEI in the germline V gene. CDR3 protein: CASGVGPGTASGNTIYF. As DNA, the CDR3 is TGTGCCAGCGGAGTGGGACCAGGGACAGCCTCTGGAAACACCATATATTTT.

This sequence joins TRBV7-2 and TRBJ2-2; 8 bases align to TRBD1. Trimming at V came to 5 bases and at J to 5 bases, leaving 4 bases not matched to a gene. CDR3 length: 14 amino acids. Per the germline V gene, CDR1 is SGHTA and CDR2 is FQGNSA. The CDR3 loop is CASSGQGWTGELFF. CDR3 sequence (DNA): TGTGCCAGCAGCGGACAGGGTTGGACCGGGGAGCTGTTTTTT.

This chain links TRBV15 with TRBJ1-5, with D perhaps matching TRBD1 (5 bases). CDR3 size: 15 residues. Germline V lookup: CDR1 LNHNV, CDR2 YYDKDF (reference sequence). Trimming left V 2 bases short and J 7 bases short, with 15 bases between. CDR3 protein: CATSRQTGSKQPQHF. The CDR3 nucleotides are TGTGCCACCAGCAGACAAACAGGATCCAAACAGCCCCAGCATTTT.

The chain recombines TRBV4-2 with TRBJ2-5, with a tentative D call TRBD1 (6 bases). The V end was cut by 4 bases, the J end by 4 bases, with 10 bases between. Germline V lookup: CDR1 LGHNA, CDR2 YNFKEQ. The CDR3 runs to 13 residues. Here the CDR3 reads CASSPSGVETQYF. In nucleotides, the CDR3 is TGTGCCAGCAGCCCCTCAGGGGTAGAGACCCAGTACTTC.